This passage covers 29 T cell receptor beta chains from one sample sequenced in a study of cytomegalovirus exposure and HLA in healthy donors. The PCR had 60 Vbeta and 13 Jbeta primers. The assay was immunoSEQ multiplex PCR, and TCRdb's table has in-frame clones only and misses some. Of 90,000 to 150,000 clones in the sample, 80% to 90% were seen once. Sequenced material: PBMCs. The receptors originated from a man aged 35 to 55 in good health and CMV-seronegative.

This clone was detected a few times. CDR3 in DNA: TGTGCCAGCAGCGGTCACAGGGCTGTAAACTATGGCTACACCTTC. Translation: CASSGHRAVNYGYTF. V is TRBV9 and J is TRBJ1-2; maybe TRBD1 (6 bases). CDR1 and CDR2 (germline): SGDLS, YYNGEE. V shed 3 bases and J shed 2 bases, with 14 bases lying between them. This CDR3 contains 15 residues.

J is TRBJ1-1 and V is TRBV7-2; tentative D call: TRBD1 (5 bases). From germline, CDR1 is SGHTA and CDR2 FQGNSA. The CDR3 is 13 residues long. The ends were cut back, 5 bases at V and 8 bases at J, with 15 bases in the middle. CDR3 coding DNA: TGTGCCAGCAGCCCCCAGGGAGGGAAGGAAGCTTTCTTT. It codes for CASSPQGGKEAFF. The full variable domain, its missing parts supplied by reference TRBV7-2 and TRBJ1-1, is GAGVSQSPSNKVTEKGKDVELRCDPISGHTALYWYRQSLGQGLEFLIYFQGNSAPDKSGLPSDRFSAERTGGSVSTLTIQRTQQEDSAVYLCASSPQGGKEAFFGQGTRLTVV.

This clone was recorded a few times. The genes are TRBV4-3 and TRBJ2-7; 10 bases match TRBD1. The CDR3 is made up of 14 amino acids. Germline V gives CDR1 LGHNA, CDR2 YSLEER. The V segment lost 3 bases and the J segment 6 bases; nucleotides outside the gene matches: 5. The CDR3 protein is CASSHERTGGEQYF. CDR3 nucleotide sequence: TGCGCCAGCAGCCACGAACGGACAGGGGGCGAGCAGTACTTC.

The rearrangement joins TRBV11-2 to TRBJ2-1; a possible D gene is TRBD2 (6 bases). Trimming shortened V by 1 base and J by 6 bases, and 10 bases separated the two germline ends. In germline, CDR1 is SGHAT, CDR2 FQNNGV. There are 14 residues in the CDR3. This CDR3 is CASSLVFGSNEQFF. The CDR3, as DNA: TGTGCCAGCAGCTTAGTTTTCGGGAGCAATGAGCAGTTCTTC.

This rearrangement joins TRBV7-2 to TRBJ1-2; the match to TRBD1 covers 8 bases. The V gene's germline CDR1 is SGHTA and CDR2 FQGNSA. CDR3 length equals 14 residues. Trimming cost V 5 bases and J 4 bases; bases outside gene matches: 6. CDR3 loop: CASSRETGGYGYTF. The CDR3, as DNA: TGTGCCAGCAGCCGCGAAACAGGGGGCTATGGCTACACCTTC.

The chain couples TRBV7-6 to TRBJ2-1, with 9 nucleotides matching TRBD1. CDR1 SGHVS and CDR2 FNYEAQ come from the germline V gene. This CDR3 has 16 residues. V shed 4 bases, J shed 8 bases, and the junction held 12 bases outside the gene matches. DNA for the CDR3: TGTGCCAGCAGCTCATCCGGCGACAGGGGGGGTTATGAGCAGTTCTTC. Translated: CASSSSGDRGGYEQFF.

This rearrangement joins TRBV6-1 to TRBJ2-1; a possible D gene is TRBD2 (6 bases). Between the trimmed V and J ends, which lost 3 bases and 4 bases, there was a span of 13 bases. This CDR3 comprises 15 residues. Germline CDR1 reads MNHNS; CDR2 reads SASEGT. CDR3: CASSDEGGKYNEQFF. The CDR3 DNA sequence: TGTGCCAGCAGTGACGAGGGCGGGAAGTACAATGAGCAGTTCTTC.

The table lists this clone with a few counts. The gene calls are TRBV28 and TRBJ2-7; unclear D gene. The V end was cut by 6 bases, the J end by 2 bases, with 5 bases between. The germline V gene encodes CDR1 MDHEN and CDR2 SYDVKM. This CDR3 has 11 residues. The CDR3 DNA follows: TGTGCCAGCAGCCAAACCTACGAGCAGTACTTC. It translates to CASSQTYEQYF.

This rearrangement joins TRBV2 to TRBJ2-5, with 12 bases lining up with TRBD2. V dropped 2 bases and J dropped 5; count of bases not matched to a gene: 9. The CDR3 runs to 17 residues. Germline loops: CDR1 SNHLY, CDR2 FYNNEI. The CDR3 sequence is CASSERTSGEGWETQYF. DNA for the CDR3: TGTGCCAGCAGTGAAAGGACTAGCGGGGAGGGGTGGGAGACCCAGTACTTC.

V usage is TRBV7-6 and J usage is TRBJ2-1; TRBD2 aligns across 13 bases. V lost 2 bases and J lost 6; bases outside the gene matches: 4. The length of the CDR3 is 16 residues. Germline V CDR1 and CDR2: SGHVS, FNYEAQ. The CDR3 DNA reads as TGTGCCAGCAGCTTAAGCGGACTAGCGGGGGCCAATGAGCAGTTCTTC. Translated, it gives CASSLSGLAGANEQFF.

The V gene is TRBV6-5, the J gene TRBJ1-2, with D unresolved. The germline V gene encodes CDR1 MNHEY and CDR2 SVGAGI. V lost 4 bases and J 8 bases, leaving 20 bases between the germline ends. The CDR3 consists of 15 residues. The CDR3 reads CASSSYRGSLYGYTF. CDR3 bases: TGTGCCAGCAGTTCTTATCGAGGGTCACTATACGGCTACACCTTC.

The chain carries TRBV4-3 and TRBJ2-6, with 7 bases identical to TRBD2. This CDR3 comprises 17 residues. Germline CDR1 reads LGHNA; CDR2 reads YSLEER. V dropped 3 bases and J dropped 3; count of bases not matched to a gene: 8. The CDR3 region has the DNA TGCGCCAGCAGCCAGGGGTTGGGGGGGGTTGGGGCCAACGTCCTGACTTTC. The encoded protein is CASSQGLGGVGANVLTF.

The rearrangement uses TRBV30 and TRBJ2-5; TRBD2 might be the D (6 bases). Looked up from germline, CDR1 is GTSNPN and CDR2 is SVGIG (reference sequence). The CDR3 runs 15 residues. Trimming shortened V by 2 bases and J by 4 bases, and 17 bases separated the two germline ends. The CDR3 is CAWSWREGLGETQYF. The DNA for the CDR3 is TGTGCCTGGAGTTGGAGGGAAGGTCTTGGAGAGACCCAGTACTTC.

The table lists this clone with a few counts. This chain joins TRBV19 and TRBJ2-2, with D perhaps matching TRBD1 (6 bases). Trimming cost V 4 bases and J 6 bases, with 15 bases left between them. Looked up from germline, CDR1 is LNHDA and CDR2 is SQIVND (reference sequence). The CDR3 sequence is 15 residues long. This CDR3 reads CASSNGRGASGELFF. CDR3 sequence (DNA): TGTGCCAGTAGTAACGGCAGGGGAGCTTCCGGGGAGCTGTTTTTT.

This chain uses TRBV19 with TRBJ1-4, with TRBD1 matching over 8 bases. Germline lookup yields CDR1 LNHDA and CDR2 SQIVND (reference sequence). The CDR3 loop spans 14 amino acids. Trimming at V came to 5 bases and at J to 7 bases, leaving 6 bases not matched to a gene. As DNA, the CDR3 is TGTGCCAGTAGTGGCAGGGGGCATGGTGAAAAACTGTTTTTT. Translating it yields CASSGRGHGEKLFF.

Note on this clone: Other DNA sequences in the sample encode the same CDR3. The genes are TRBV28 and TRBJ1-2; D remains ambiguous. The CDR3 has 12 amino acids. V shed 5 bases and J shed 5 bases, with 9 bases lying between them. Looked up from germline, CDR1 is MDHEN and CDR2 is SYDVKM. CDR3 sequence (DNA): TGTGCCAGCAGTCCCCTGTATTATGGCTACACCTTC. It specifies CASSPLYYGYTF.

This chain links TRBV2 with TRBJ2-4; no reliable D call. Germline CDR1 reads SNHLY; CDR2 reads FYNNEI. The germline V and J ends were trimmed by 2 bases and 0 bases, with 8 bases remaining between them. The CDR3 extends over 15 amino acids. The CDR3 nucleotides read TGTGCCAGCAGTGAAAAGCTCCTAGCCAAAAACATTCAGTACTTC. It encodes CASSEKLLAKNIQYF.

This chain joins TRBV9 and TRBJ1-1; the D gene is possibly TRBD1 (6 bases). The CDR3 is 14 amino acids. Germline CDR1 and CDR2: SGDLS and YYNGEE. V lost 3 bases, J lost 7 bases, and 16 bases lay in between. The chain's CDR3 is CASSESGQSNEAFF. CDR3 in DNA: TGTGCCAGCAGCGAGAGTGGACAGTCCAATGAAGCTTTCTTT.

The rearrangement uses TRBV5-4 and TRBJ1-2; a weak D match, TRBD1 (6 bases). The CDR3 length is 13 residues. V shed 6 bases and J shed 1 base, with 10 bases lying between them. Germline CDR1 is SGHNT and CDR2 is YYREEE (reference sequence). The CDR3, as DNA: TGTGCCAGCAACAAGGACAGTAACTATGGCTACACCTTC. It encodes CASNKDSNYGYTF.

A word on this clone: Other nucleotide sequences in the sample specify the same CDR3. V is TRBV19 and J is TRBJ1-4; TRBD1 matches at 7 bases. The CDR3 totals 15 residues. Germline V gene sequence: CDR1 LNHDA, CDR2 SQIVND (reference sequence). With 6 bases clipped from V and 3 bases from J, the junction kept 7 bases outside the gene matches. CDR3 protein: CASSRTGTANEKLFF. CDR3 sequence (DNA): TGTGCCAGTAGCCGTACCGGGACAGCTAATGAAAAACTGTTTTTT.

This chain connects TRBV7-8 to TRBJ2-7; 7 bases match TRBD1. V dropped 5 bases and J dropped 6; count of bases not matched to a gene: 4. The germline CDR1 and CDR2 sequences are SGHVS and FQNEAQ. The CDR3 runs 12 residues. The CDR3 region is CASSPGQFEQYF. The CDR3 DNA follows: TGTGCCAGCAGCCCGGGACAGTTCGAGCAGTACTTC.

This rearrangement joins TRBV5-1 to TRBJ2-1; weak D call: TRBD1 (5 bases). CDR1 is SGHRS and CDR2 is YFSETQ in the germline V gene. The V gene lost 0 bases and the J gene lost 8 bases, with 12 bases spanning the gap. The CDR3 extends over 14 amino acids. CDR3 DNA: TGCGCCAGCAGCTTGGGACAGACCAGGCATGAGCAGTTCTTC. As protein: CASSLGQTRHEQFF.

V and J are TRBV6-6 and TRBJ1-3; D is unresolved. The length of the CDR3 is 15 residues. CDR1 is MNHNY and CDR2 is SVGAGI in the germline V gene (reference sequence). V was clipped by 5 bases and J by 1 base, with 12 bases between them. As DNA, the CDR3 is TGTGCCAGCAGTAAAACGGCCAGGTCTGGAAACACCATATATTTT. Amino acid sequence: CASSKTARSGNTIYF.

On this clone: The junction and the germline gene differ at one end; a read error may be behind it. The chain carries TRBV30 and TRBJ2-6; D is perhaps TRBD1 (5 bases). Germline V gene data show CDR1 as GTSNPN and CDR2 as SVGIG (reference sequence). This CDR3 is 13 amino acids long. CDR3 protein: CAWKDWGGNGLTF. The DNA of the CDR3 is TGTGCCTGGAAAGACTGGGGCGGCAACGGCCTGACTTTC.

This clone was detected a few times. The chain carries TRBV9 and TRBJ2-3; 7 bases align to TRBD2. Germline trimming cut 5 bases from V and 2 bases from J; bases unmatched to any gene: 8. The CDR3 runs 15 residues. Germline V gene lookup returns CDR1 SGDLS and CDR2 YYNGEE. The CDR3 coding sequence is TGTGCCAGCAGGGGGGGGTGGCCTTTCACAGATACGCAGTATTTT. It translates to CASRGGWPFTDTQYF.

V gene TRBV27 combines with J gene TRBJ1-5; D is uncertain. The CDR3 length is 14 residues. Germline values: CDR1 MNHEY, CDR2 SMNVEV (reference sequence). V was clipped by 4 bases and J by 4 bases, with 11 bases between them. The CDR3 loop is CASSSFSENQPQHF. CDR3 DNA: TGTGCCAGCAGTTCATTTTCTGAGAATCAGCCCCAGCATTTT.

This clone was detected only once. The DNA for the CDR3 is TGTGCCAGCAGCCAAGATAGAAAGGAGACCCAAGAGACCCAGTACTTC. Residues: CASSQDRKETQETQYF. This chain joins TRBV4-2 and TRBJ2-5, with D uncertain. This CDR3 is 16 amino acids long. In germline, CDR1 is LGHNA, CDR2 YNFKEQ. V lost 0 bases and J 1 base, leaving 12 bases between the germline ends.

The rearrangement links TRBV6-1 to TRBJ2-5; possibly TRBD1 for D (7 bases). The V gene's germline CDR1 is MNHNS and CDR2 SASEGT. This CDR3 contains 14 residues. V gave up 7 bases and J gave up 7 bases, with 19 bases separating them. The CDR3 DNA reads TGTGCCAGCACCACAGGGGAGGCGACCCGGACCCAGTACTTC. Translated, it gives CASTTGEATRTQYF.

The V gene is TRBV5-1, the J gene TRBJ1-1; unclear D gene. The CDR3 totals 14 residues. V lost 1 base, J lost 2 bases, and 9 bases lay in between. Germline V CDR1 and CDR2: SGHRS, YFSETQ. The DNA for the CDR3 is TGCGCCAGCAGCTTGTCCAGGATAAACACTGAAGCTTTCTTT. Residues: CASSLSRINTEAFF.